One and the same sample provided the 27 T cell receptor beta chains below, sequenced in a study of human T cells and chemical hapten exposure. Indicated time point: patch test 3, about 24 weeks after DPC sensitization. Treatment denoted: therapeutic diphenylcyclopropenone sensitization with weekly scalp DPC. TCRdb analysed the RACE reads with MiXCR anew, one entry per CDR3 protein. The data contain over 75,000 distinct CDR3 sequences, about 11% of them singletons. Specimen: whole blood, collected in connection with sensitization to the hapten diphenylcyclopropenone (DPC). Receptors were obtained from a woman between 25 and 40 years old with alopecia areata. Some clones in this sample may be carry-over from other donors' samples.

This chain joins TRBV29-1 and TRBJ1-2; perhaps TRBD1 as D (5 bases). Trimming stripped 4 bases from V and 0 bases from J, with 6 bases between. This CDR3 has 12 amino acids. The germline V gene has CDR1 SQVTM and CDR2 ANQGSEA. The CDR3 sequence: CSVGDPNYGYTF. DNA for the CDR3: TGCAGCGTTGGGGACCCTAACTATGGCTACACCTTC.

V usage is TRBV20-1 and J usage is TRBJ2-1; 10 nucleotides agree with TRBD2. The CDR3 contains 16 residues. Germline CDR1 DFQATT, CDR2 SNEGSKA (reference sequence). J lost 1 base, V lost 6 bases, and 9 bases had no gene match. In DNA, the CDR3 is TGCAGTGCCCATTCTAGCGGGAGAGGGTCCTACAATGAGCAGTTCTTC. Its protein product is CSAHSSGRGSYNEQFF.

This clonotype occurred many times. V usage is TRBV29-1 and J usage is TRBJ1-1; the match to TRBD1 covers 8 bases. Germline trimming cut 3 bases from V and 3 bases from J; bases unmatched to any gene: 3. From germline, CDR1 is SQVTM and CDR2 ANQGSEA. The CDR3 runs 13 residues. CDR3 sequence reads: CSVETQGDTEAFF. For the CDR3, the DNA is TGCAGCGTTGAGACACAGGGGGACACTGAAGCTTTCTTT.

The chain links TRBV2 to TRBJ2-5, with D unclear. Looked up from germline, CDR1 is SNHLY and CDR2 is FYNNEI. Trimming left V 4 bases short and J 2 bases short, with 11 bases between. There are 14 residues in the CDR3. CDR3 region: CASSAQVWQETQYF. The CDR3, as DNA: TGTGCCAGCAGTGCGCAGGTCTGGCAAGAGACCCAGTACTTC.

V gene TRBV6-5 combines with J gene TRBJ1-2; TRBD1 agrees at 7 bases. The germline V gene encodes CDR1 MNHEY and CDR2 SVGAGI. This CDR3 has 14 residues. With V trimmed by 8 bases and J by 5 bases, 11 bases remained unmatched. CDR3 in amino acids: CASRRDSQEYGYTF. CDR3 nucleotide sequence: TGTGCCAGCCGCAGGGACAGTCAGGAATATGGCTACACCTTC.

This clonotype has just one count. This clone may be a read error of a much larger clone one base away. The CDR3 region is CASSVGDRPPYEQNF. CDR3 nucleotides: TGTGCCAGCAGCGTAGGGGACAGACCTCCCTACGAGCAGAACTTC. V and J are TRBV9 and TRBJ2-7, with 7 bases identical to TRBD1. Per germline, CDR1 SGDLS and CDR2 YYNGEE. The CDR3 is 15 amino acids.

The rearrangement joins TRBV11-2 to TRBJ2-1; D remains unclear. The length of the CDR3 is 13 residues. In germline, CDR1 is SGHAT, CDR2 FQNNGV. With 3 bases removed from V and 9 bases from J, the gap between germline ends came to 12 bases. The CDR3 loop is CASSFARLSEQFF. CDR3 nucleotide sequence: TGTGCCAGCAGCTTCGCCAGGTTGAGTGAGCAGTTCTTC.

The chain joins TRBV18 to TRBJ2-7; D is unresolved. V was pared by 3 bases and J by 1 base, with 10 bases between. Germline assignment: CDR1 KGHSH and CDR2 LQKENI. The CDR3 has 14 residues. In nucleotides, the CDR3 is TGTGCCAGCTCACCTGGGCAACCATCCTACGAGCAGTACGTC. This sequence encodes CASSPGQPSYEQYV.

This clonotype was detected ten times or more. The DNA for the CDR3 is TGTGCCAGCAGTCGACTAGCGGGGGCCCCCCAGTACTTC. Translation: CASSRLAGAPQYF. This chain links TRBV27 with TRBJ2-5, with 12 bases lining up with TRBD2. Germline V CDR1 and CDR2: MNHEY, SMNVEV (reference sequence). V shed 5 bases, J shed 9 bases, and the junction held 4 bases outside the gene matches. The CDR3 is made up of 13 amino acids.

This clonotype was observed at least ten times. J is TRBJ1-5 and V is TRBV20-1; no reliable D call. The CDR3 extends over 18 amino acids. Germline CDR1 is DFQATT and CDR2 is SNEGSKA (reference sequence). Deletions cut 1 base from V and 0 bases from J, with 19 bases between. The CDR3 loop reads CSARAAGSPNYSNQPQHF. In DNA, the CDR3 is TGCAGTGCTAGAGCCGCGGGATCCCCTAACTATAGCAATCAGCCCCAGCATTTT.

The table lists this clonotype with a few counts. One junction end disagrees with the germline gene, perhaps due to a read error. The CDR3 region has the DNA TGTGCTAGCAGCACAGGCGGCTCAGATACGCAGTATTTT. It translates to CASSTGGSDTQYF. This sequence joins TRBV7-7 and TRBJ2-3; tentative D call: TRBD1 (5 bases). The CDR3 runs 13 residues. From germline, CDR1 is SSHAT and CDR2 FNYEAQ (reference sequence).

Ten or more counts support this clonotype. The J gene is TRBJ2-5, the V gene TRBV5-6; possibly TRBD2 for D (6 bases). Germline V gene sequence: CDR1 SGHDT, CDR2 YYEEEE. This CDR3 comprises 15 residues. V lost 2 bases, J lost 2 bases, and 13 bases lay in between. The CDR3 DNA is TGTGCCAGCAGCTTAGGGATACGGGGGCAAGAGACCCAGTACTTC. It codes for CASSLGIRGQETQYF. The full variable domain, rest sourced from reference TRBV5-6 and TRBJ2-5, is DAGVTQSPTHLIKTRGQQVTLRCSPKSGHDTVSWYQQALGQGPQFIFQYYEEEERQRGNFPDRFSGHQFPNYSSELNVNALLLGDSALYLCASSLGIRGQETQYFGPGTRLLVL.

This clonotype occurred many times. In nucleotides, the CDR3 is TGTGCCAGCAGCCAACCTTTAGGGCGGGGGGGCCCAGATACGCAGTATTTT. As protein: CASSQPLGRGGPDTQYF. V usage is TRBV14 and J usage is TRBJ2-3, with TRBD2 matching 9 bases. Looked up from germline, CDR1 is SGHDN and CDR2 is FVKESK. V lost 2 bases and J lost 4; bases outside the gene matches: 10. This CDR3 spans 17 amino acids. Filled out from reference TRBV14 and TRBJ2-3, the complete variable domain reads EAGVTQFPSHSVIEKGQTVTLRCDPISGHDNLYWYRRVMGKEIKFLLHFVKESKQDESGMPNNRFLAERTGGTYSTLKVQPAELEDSGVYFCASSQPLGRGGPDTQYFGPGTRLTVL.

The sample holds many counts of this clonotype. CDR3 sequence (DNA): TGCAGCGTTGGGGACCGATACGAGCAGTACTTC. Translation gives CSVGDRYEQYF. The chain carries TRBV29-1 and TRBJ2-7; D tentatively reads TRBD1 or TRBD2 (5 bases each). Germline loops: CDR1 SQVTM, CDR2 ANQGSEA. Trimming removed 4 bases at V and 4 bases at J, with 8 bases between. The CDR3 runs to 11 residues.

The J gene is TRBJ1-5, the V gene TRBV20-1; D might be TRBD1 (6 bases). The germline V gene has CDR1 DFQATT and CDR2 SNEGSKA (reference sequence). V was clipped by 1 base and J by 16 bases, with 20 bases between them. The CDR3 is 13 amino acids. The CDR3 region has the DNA TGCAGTGCTAGAGCCTCTTTGGAGGGGACATCCCATTTT. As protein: CSARASLEGTSHF.

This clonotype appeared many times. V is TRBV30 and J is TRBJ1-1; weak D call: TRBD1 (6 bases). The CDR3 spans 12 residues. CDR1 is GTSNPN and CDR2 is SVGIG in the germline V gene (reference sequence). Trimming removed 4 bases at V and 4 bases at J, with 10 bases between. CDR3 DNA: TGTGCCTGGATGAGGGGGAGCACTGAAGCTTTCTTT. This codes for CAWMRGSTEAFF.

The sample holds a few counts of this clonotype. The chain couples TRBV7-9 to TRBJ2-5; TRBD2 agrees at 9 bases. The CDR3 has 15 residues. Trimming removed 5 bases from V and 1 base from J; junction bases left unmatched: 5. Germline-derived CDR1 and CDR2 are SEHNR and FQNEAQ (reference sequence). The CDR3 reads CASSILAGSQETQYF. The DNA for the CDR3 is TGTGCCAGCAGCATTCTAGCGGGAAGCCAAGAGACCCAGTACTTC.

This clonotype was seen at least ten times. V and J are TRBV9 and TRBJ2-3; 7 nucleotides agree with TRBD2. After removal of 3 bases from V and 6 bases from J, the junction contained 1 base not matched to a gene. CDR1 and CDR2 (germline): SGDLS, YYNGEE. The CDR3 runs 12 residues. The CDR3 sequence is CASSGEGDTQYF. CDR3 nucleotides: TGTGCCAGCAGCGGGGAGGGGGATACGCAGTATTTT. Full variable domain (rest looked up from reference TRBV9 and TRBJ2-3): DSGVTQTPKHLITATGQRVTLRCSPRSGDLSVYWYQQSLDQGLQFLIQYYNGEERAKGNILERFSAQQFPDLHSELNLSSLELGDSALYFCASSGEGDTQYFGPGTRLTVL.

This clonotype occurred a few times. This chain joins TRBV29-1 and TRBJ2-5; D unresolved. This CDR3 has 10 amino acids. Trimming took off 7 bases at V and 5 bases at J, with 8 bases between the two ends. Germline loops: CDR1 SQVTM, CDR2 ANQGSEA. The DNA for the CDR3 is TGCAGCGCCGCGAGTGAGACCCAGTACTTC. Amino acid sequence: CSAASETQYF.

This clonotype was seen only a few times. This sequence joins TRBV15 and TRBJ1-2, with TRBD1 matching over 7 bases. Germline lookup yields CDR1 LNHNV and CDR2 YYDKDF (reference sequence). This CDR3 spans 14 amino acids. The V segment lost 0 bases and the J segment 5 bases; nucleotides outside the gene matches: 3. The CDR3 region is CATSRDRGQYGYTF. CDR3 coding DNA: TGTGCCACCAGCAGAGATCGGGGACAGTATGGCTACACCTTC.

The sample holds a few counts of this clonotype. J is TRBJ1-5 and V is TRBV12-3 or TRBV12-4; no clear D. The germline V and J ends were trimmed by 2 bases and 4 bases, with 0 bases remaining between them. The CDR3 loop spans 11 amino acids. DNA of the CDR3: TGTGCCAGCAGTTTAAATCAGCCCCAGCATTTT. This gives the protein CASSLNQPQHF.

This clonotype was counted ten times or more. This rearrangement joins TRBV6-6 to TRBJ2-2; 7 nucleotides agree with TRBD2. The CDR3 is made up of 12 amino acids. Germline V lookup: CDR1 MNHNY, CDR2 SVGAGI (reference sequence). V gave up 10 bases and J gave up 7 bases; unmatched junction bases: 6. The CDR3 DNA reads TGTGCCACTGGCGGGGGAGTCGGGGAGCTGTTTTTT. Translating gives CATGGGVGELFF.

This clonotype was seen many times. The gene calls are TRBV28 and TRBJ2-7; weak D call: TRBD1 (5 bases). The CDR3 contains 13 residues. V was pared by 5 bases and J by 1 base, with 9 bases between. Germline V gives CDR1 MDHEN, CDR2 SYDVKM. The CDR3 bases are TGTGCCAGCAGTCCACAGGAGTCCTACGAGCAGTACGTC. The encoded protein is CASSPQESYEQYV.

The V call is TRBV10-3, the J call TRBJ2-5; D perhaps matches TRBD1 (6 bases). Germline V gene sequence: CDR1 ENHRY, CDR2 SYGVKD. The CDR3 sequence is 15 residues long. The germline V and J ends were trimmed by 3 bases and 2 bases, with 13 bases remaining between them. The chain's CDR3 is CAISDGPGVQETQYF. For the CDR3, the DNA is TGTGCCATCAGTGACGGTCCAGGGGTACAAGAGACCCAGTACTTC.

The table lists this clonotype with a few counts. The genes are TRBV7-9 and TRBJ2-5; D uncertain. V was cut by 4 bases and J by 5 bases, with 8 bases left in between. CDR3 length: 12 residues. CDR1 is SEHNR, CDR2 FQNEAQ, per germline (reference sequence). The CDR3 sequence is CASSSSGETQYF. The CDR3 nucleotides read TGTGCCAGCAGCTCCTCCGGGGAGACCCAGTACTTC.

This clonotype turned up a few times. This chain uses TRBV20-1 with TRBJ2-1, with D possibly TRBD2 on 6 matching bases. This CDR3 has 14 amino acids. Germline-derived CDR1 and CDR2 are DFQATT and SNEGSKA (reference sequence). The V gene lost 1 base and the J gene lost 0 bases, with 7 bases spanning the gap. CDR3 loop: CSARGSGSYNEQFF. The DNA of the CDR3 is TGCAGTGCTAGAGGTAGCGGCTCCTACAATGAGCAGTTCTTC.

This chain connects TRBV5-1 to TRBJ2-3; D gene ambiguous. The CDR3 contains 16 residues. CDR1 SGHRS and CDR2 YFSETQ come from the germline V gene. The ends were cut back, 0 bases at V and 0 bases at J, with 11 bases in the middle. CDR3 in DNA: TGCGCCAGCAGCTTGGTGACTCCACCTAGCACAGATACGCAGTATTTT. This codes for CASSLVTPPSTDTQYF.